A single sample gave rise to the 15 T cell receptor beta chains below, sequenced in a study of control samples from healthy donors and cancer patients. The repertoire was sequenced with immunoSEQ multiplex PCR; TCRdb's copy has only in-frame clones and lacks some. The table lists some 180,000 clones. The sequencing input was blood. Receptors originate from a woman aged 30 to 39 in good health.

The gene calls are TRBV27 and TRBJ1-5, with 10 nucleotides matching TRBD1. Germline CDR1 and CDR2: MNHEY and SMNVEV (reference sequence). V was pared by 2 bases and J by 2 bases, with 6 bases of the junction left unmatched. This CDR3 is 17 amino acids long. The CDR3 spells CASSLRQGALGNQPQHF. DNA for the CDR3: TGTGCCAGCAGTTTAAGACAGGGGGCGCTTGGCAATCAGCCCCAGCATTTT.

This rearrangement joins TRBV12-3 or TRBV12-4 to TRBJ2-3; D is undetermined. CDR3 size: 12 residues. V was trimmed by 6 bases and J by 3 bases, leaving 7 bases between them. The CDR3 region is CASSHRTDTQYF. DNA of the CDR3: TGTGCCAGCAGCCACCGGACAGATACGCAGTATTTT.

This rearrangement joins TRBV27 to TRBJ1-6, with a possible D match to TRBD1 (5 bases). The germline V gene has CDR1 MNHEY and CDR2 SMNVEV (reference sequence). V lost 4 bases and J lost 13, with 20 bases in between. The length of the CDR3 is 15 residues. CDR3 bases: TGTGCCAGCAGTTCCCTGAATGGGATAGGGGCTCCCCTCCACTTT. Translated: CASSSLNGIGAPLHF.

The chain joins TRBV7-9 to TRBJ1-1; D gene uncertain. CDR1 and CDR2 (germline): SEHNR, FQNEAQ (reference sequence). V was pared by 4 bases and J by 6 bases, with 6 bases between. The CDR3 contains 11 residues. The CDR3 sequence is CASSSSAEAFF. The CDR3 nucleotides are TGTGCCAGCAGCTCCTCAGCTGAAGCTTTCTTT.

V usage is TRBV6-5 and J usage is TRBJ2-3, with D perhaps matching TRBD1 or TRBD2 (5 bases each). This CDR3 spans 14 amino acids. Germline loops: CDR1 MNHEY, CDR2 SVGAGI. V lost 6 bases to trimming and J lost 1 base, with 11 bases between them. Here the CDR3 DNA reads TGTGCCAGCAGGGGACCGATCGGCACAGATACGCAGTATTTT. Translating gives CASRGPIGTDTQYF.

V and J are TRBV5-5 and TRBJ1-2, with D unresolved. This CDR3 has 15 residues. The germline CDR1 and CDR2 sequences are SGHKS and YYEKEE (reference sequence). V was clipped by 0 bases and J by 1 base, with 10 bases between them. CDR3 bases: TGTGCCAGCAGCTTGGGAGCCGAACTTAACTATGGCTACACCTTC. Amino acids: CASSLGAELNYGYTF. Full variable domain (outside the CDR3, taken from reference TRBV5-5 and TRBJ1-2): DAGVTQSPTHLIKTRGQQVTLRCSPISGHKSVSWYQQVLGQGPQFIFQYYEKEERGRGNFPDRFSARQFPNYSSELNVNALLLGDSALYLCASSLGAELNYGYTFGSGTRLTVV.

V and J are TRBV11-2 and TRBJ2-7, with TRBD1 matching 9 bases. Germline values: CDR1 SGHAT, CDR2 FQNNGV. There are 16 residues in the CDR3. After removal of 8 bases from V and 3 bases from J, the junction contained 14 bases not matched to a gene. The CDR3 spells CASLQSGTGGSYEQYF. The DNA for the CDR3 is TGTGCCAGCTTACAATCAGGAACAGGGGGCAGCTACGAGCAGTACTTC.

The CDR3 DNA follows: TGTGCCAGCAGTGAAGAGTCCGTTTCCTACGAGCAGTACTTC. Its protein product is CASSEESVSYEQYF. V gene TRBV6-1 combines with J gene TRBJ2-7; D remains unclear. Trimming removed 1 base at V and 1 base at J, with 8 bases between. CDR3 size: 14 residues. Germline V CDR1 and CDR2: MNHNS, SASEGT.

The chain links TRBV12-5 to TRBJ1-2; 7 positions match TRBD1. The CDR3 totals 14 residues. V lost 6 bases to trimming and J lost 6 bases; unmatched junction nucleotides: 10. Germline CDR1 and CDR2: LGHNT and FRNRAP. The CDR3 coding sequence is TGTGCTAGTGGGGAATCAACAGGGGTGGATGGCTACACCTTC. It yields the protein CASGESTGVDGYTF. The variable domain in full, completed from reference TRBV12-5 and TRBJ1-2, reads DARVTQTPRHKVTEMGQEVTMRCQPILGHNTVFWYRQTMMQGLELLAYFRNRAPLDDSGMPKDRFSAEMPDATLATLKIQPSEPRDSAVYFCASGESTGVDGYTFGSGTRLTVV.

The gene calls are TRBV5-8 and TRBJ2-2; TRBD2 aligns across 12 bases. The CDR3 runs to 16 residues. Germline lookup yields CDR1 SGHTS and CDR2 YDEGEE. The ends lost 3 bases at V and 6 bases at J; junction bases unmatched: 6. The CDR3 protein is CASSWTSGARAGELFF. The CDR3 DNA reads as TGTGCCAGCAGCTGGACTAGCGGGGCCAGGGCCGGGGAGCTGTTTTTT.

The chain couples TRBV13 to TRBJ2-3, with a weak D call TRBD1 (6 bases). Trimming took 5 bases from V and 6 from J, leaving 21 bases between them. The CDR3 loop spans 16 amino acids. Per the germline V gene, CDR1 is PRHDT and CDR2 is FYEKMQ (reference sequence). The DNA of the CDR3 is TGTGCCAGCAGCCCCGGGTTTGGGCAGGGGAAGGATACGCAGTATTTT. It specifies CASSPGFGQGKDTQYF.

Details on this clone: The identical CDR3 is also encoded by other nucleotide sequences in the sample. The rearrangement links TRBV6-5 to TRBJ1-5, with a weak D call TRBD1 (6 bases). The CDR3 covers 13 residues. Germline CDR1 reads MNHEY; CDR2 reads SVGAGI. The V end was cut by 2 bases, the J end by 7 bases, with 9 bases between. CDR3 DNA: TGTGCCAGCAGTTACAGGGGGGGCCAGCCCCAGCATTTT. This encodes CASSYRGGQPQHF.

The rearrangement uses TRBV10-3 and TRBJ1-2; D not certain. The CDR3 is 14 amino acids. Germline V gene data show CDR1 as ENHRY and CDR2 as SYGVKD. Trimming left V 2 bases short and J 5 bases short, with 12 bases between. CDR3 DNA: TGTGCCATCAGTGAGAGGGAAGGGTCGTATGGCTACACCTTC. This gives the protein CAISEREGSYGYTF.

The chain carries TRBV27 and TRBJ1-5, with 9 bases lining up with TRBD1. The CDR3 is 16 amino acids. Germline lookup yields CDR1 MNHEY and CDR2 SMNVEV (reference sequence). V was pared by 4 bases and J by 7 bases, with 11 bases of the junction left unmatched. As DNA, the CDR3 is TGTGCCAGCAGTTCCGCACAGGGGGCGCAGGGGCAGCCCCAGCATTTT. Translation gives CASSSAQGAQGQPQHF.

This chain connects TRBV4-2 to TRBJ1-6; D unresolved. CDR3 length: 18 amino acids. Trimming pared 4 bases from V and 2 bases from J, leaving 18 bases between. Germline V CDR1 and CDR2: LGHNA, YNFKEQ. This chain's CDR3 is CASSPDLAPVPYNSPLHF. CDR3 DNA: TGTGCCAGCAGCCCAGATTTGGCCCCCGTGCCCTATAATTCACCCCTCCACTTT.